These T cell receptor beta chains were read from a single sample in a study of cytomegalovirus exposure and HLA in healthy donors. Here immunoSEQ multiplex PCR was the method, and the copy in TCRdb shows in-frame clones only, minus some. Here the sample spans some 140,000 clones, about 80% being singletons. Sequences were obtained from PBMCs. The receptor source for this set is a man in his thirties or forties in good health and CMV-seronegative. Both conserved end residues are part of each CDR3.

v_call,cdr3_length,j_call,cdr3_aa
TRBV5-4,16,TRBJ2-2,CASSLNRGGNTGELFF
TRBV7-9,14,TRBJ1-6,CASSLNRGNSPLHF
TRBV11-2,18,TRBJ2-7,CASSSRGYSGSFSYEQYF
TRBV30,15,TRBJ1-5,CAWSVPGAFNQPQHF
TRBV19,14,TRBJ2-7,CASSFSGSTYEQYF
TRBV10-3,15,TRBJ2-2,CAISDPGLENGELFF
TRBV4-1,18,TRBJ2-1,CASSQVTFSGTSYNEQFF
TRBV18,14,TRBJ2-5,CASSPLSGQETQYF
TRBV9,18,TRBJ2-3,CASSVDDIAGGPGDTQYF
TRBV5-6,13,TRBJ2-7,CASSPGTTYEQYF
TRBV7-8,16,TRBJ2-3,CASSLHHGSAADTQYF
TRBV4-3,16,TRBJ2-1,CASSLSSGRLDNEQFF
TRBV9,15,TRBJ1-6,CASSEDRGYNSPLHF
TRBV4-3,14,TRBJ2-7,CASSQQRILYEQYF
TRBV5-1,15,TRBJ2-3,CASSLVGGPDDTQYF
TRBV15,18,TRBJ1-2,CATSRAMRPGQPHYGYTF
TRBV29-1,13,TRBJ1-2,CSVEVGQGFGYTF
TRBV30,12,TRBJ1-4,CAWGQGEGKLFF
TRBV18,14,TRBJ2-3,CASSAVAGTDTQYF
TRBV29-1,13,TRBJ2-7,CSVETGATYEQYF
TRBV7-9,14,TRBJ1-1,CASSSSQLNTEAFF
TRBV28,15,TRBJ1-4,CASSPSGQGDEKLFF
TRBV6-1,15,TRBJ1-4,CASSEVGTGWEKLFF
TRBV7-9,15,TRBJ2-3,CASSGDRAGTDTQYF
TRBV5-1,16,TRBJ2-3,CASSLAPSMGQGTQYF
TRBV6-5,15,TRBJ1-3,CASRPGYLSGNTIYF
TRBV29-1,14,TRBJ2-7,CSVGGLLPGHEQYF
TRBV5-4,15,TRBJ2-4,CASSLGGAQRNIQYF
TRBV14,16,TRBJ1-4,CASSQLLGTTNEKLFF
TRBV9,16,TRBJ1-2,CASSLAPGQVSYGYTF
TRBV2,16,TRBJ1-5,CASSLTGTYSNQPQHF
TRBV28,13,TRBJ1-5,CASSFLYREPQHF
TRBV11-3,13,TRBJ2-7,CASSPGSSYEQYF
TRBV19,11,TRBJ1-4,CASTRNEKLFF
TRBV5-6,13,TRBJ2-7,CASSLTGWWEQYF
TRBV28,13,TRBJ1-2,CASSLSPGSGYTF
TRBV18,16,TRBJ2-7,CASSPRSLAGTYEQYF
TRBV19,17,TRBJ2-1,CASSPRGLAITYNEQFF
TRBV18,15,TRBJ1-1,CASSPQDAGVTEAFF
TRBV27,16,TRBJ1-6,CASSLLAGGTNSPLHF
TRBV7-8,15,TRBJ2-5,CASSLAAQGQETQYF
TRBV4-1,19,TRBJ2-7,CASSQVRLAGGTSSYEQYF
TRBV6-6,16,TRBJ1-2,CASSYGQTTGAYGYTF
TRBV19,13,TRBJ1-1,CASSSGGHSEAFF